Below, 30 T cell receptor beta chains from the same sample are listed, as sequenced in a study of CD8+ T cells in alopecia areata. RNA extraction and reverse transcription yielded cDNA as sequencing template. Some clones are missing from TCRdb's copy, which holds only in-frame ones; the method was immunoSEQ multiplex PCR. The sample has about 250,000 clones; roughly two thirds are singletons. This material consisted of CD4+ T cells sorted from blood, taken at week 0. The receptors originated from a human donor with alopecia areata.

The V gene is TRBV9, the J gene TRBJ1-6; perhaps TRBD1 as D (5 bases). The ends were cut back, 3 bases at V and 9 bases at J, with 10 bases in the middle. The germline CDR1 and CDR2 sequences are SGDLS and YYNGEE. The CDR3 covers 13 residues. The CDR3 loop is CASSALDSSPLHF. The CDR3 DNA follows: TGTGCCAGCAGCGCCTTAGACAGTTCACCCCTCCACTTT.

This clone has just a few counts. The V gene is TRBV7-2, the J gene TRBJ1-5; D remains ambiguous. The CDR3 runs 14 residues. Germline-derived CDR1 and CDR2 are SGHTA and FQGNSA. Trimming removed 5 bases at V and 5 bases at J, with 13 bases between. Here the CDR3 reads CASSAAGFYQPQHF. The CDR3 DNA follows: TGTGCCAGCAGCGCAGCGGGATTTTATCAGCCCCAGCATTTT.

Note on this clone: At the DNA level, this CDR3 is encoded by other sequences in the same sample as well. The chain carries TRBV9 and TRBJ2-7; 9 bases are a match to TRBD1. J was trimmed by 2 bases and V by 2 bases; bases with no gene match: 2. The germline CDR1 and CDR2 sequences are SGDLS and YYNGEE. The CDR3 is made up of 14 amino acids. In nucleotides, the CDR3 is TGTGCCAGCAGCGTGGGGACAGGGACCTACGAGCAGTACTTC. It encodes CASSVGTGTYEQYF.

The rearrangement links TRBV2 to TRBJ1-1, with TRBD1 identical over 7 bases. Germline-derived CDR1 and CDR2 are SNHLY and FYNNEI. V dropped 4 bases and J dropped 5; count of bases not matched to a gene: 7. CDR3 length: 14 amino acids. The CDR3: CASSVVTGTTEAFF. The CDR3 DNA is TGTGCCAGCAGTGTGGTGACAGGGACGACTGAAGCTTTCTTT.

J is TRBJ1-6 and V is TRBV29-1, with D unresolved. Deletions cut 5 bases from V and 8 bases from J, with 13 bases between. The CDR3 sequence is 13 residues long. Germline assignment: CDR1 SQVTM and CDR2 ANQGSEA. Here the CDR3 DNA reads TGCAGCGTTCGACCCTCTGGGGATTCACCCCTCCACTTT. Translation gives CSVRPSGDSPLHF. The entire variable domain, with the rest obtained from reference TRBV29-1 and TRBJ1-6, is as follows: SAVISQKPSRDICQRGTSLTIQCQVDSQVTMMFWYRQQPGQSLTLIATANQGSEATYESGFVIDKFPISRPNLTFSTLTVSNMSPEDSSIYLCSVRPSGDSPLHFGNGTRLTVT.

This chain joins TRBV6-1 and TRBJ1-2; tentative D call: TRBD1 (6 bases). Trimming removed 8 bases at V and 7 bases at J, with 8 bases between. This CDR3 spans 10 amino acids. The germline gives CDR1 MNHNS, CDR2 SASEGT. In DNA form, the CDR3 reads TGTGCCAGCGGGGGGCTTGGCTACACCTTC. Its protein is CASGGLGYTF.

This clone was seen a few times. The rearrangement links TRBV7-2 to TRBJ2-1; D is unclear. CDR1 and CDR2 (germline): SGHTA, FQGNSA. Deletions cut 3 bases from V and 6 bases from J, with 12 bases between. This CDR3 comprises 14 residues. Written as DNA, the CDR3 is TGTGCCAGCAGCTTCGACTGGGATCGCAATGAGCAGTTCTTC. Amino acids: CASSFDWDRNEQFF.

This clone has only a few counts. The V and J genes are TRBV9 and TRBJ1-1, with 10 bases fitting TRBD1. This CDR3 spans 13 amino acids. Per germline, CDR1 SGDLS and CDR2 YYNGEE. V was clipped by 3 bases and J by 11 bases; unmatched bases: 7. The CDR3 loop is CASSGRRGQGAFF. The CDR3 nucleotides are TGTGCCAGCAGCGGCCGTCGGGGACAGGGGGCTTTCTTT.

The genes are TRBV25-1 and TRBJ2-3, with a tentative D call TRBD1 (6 bases). The CDR3 is made up of 18 amino acids. V dropped 5 bases and J dropped 0 bases, with 21 bases sitting between them. Per germline, CDR1 MGHDK and CDR2 SYGVNS. The chain's CDR3 is CASSPSMGTGRSTDTQYF. CDR3 in DNA: TGTGCCAGCAGTCCGTCCATGGGAACAGGGCGTAGCACAGATACGCAGTATTTT.

The V gene is TRBV14, the J gene TRBJ2-7; D remains ambiguous. Trimming shortened V by 1 base and J by 4 bases, and 11 bases separated the two germline ends. The CDR3 runs 14 residues. Germline V gives CDR1 SGHDN, CDR2 FVKESK. CDR3 DNA: TGTGCCAGCAGCCAAGGTCCCAGGTCTTACGAGCAGTACTTC. Its translation is CASSQGPRSYEQYF.

This clone came up once. The V call is TRBV6-4, the J call TRBJ1-2; 9 positions agree with TRBD1. The CDR3 contains 15 residues. The V segment lost 6 bases and the J segment 6 bases; nucleotides outside the gene matches: 11. Germline V gene data show CDR1 as MRHNA and CDR2 as SNTAGT. The CDR3 loop is CASRPGQGRLNGYTF. The CDR3 DNA is TGTGCCAGCAGACCGGGACAGGGCCGACTGAATGGCTACACCTTC.

This chain uses TRBV5-6 with TRBJ2-2; possible D gene TRBD2, 5 bases. The CDR3 spans 13 residues. CDR1 is SGHDT and CDR2 is YYEEEE in the germline V gene. The V gene lost 4 bases and the J gene lost 6 bases, with 10 bases spanning the gap. CDR3 nucleotides: TGTGCCAGCAGCCGGGCGGGCGCCGGGGAGCTGTTTTTT. It is translated as CASSRAGAGELFF. The entire variable domain, with the rest obtained from reference TRBV5-6 and TRBJ2-2, is as follows: DAGVTQSPTHLIKTRGQQVTLRCSPKSGHDTVSWYQQALGQGPQFIFQYYEEEERQRGNFPDRFSGHQFPNYSSELNVNALLLGDSALYLCASSRAGAGELFFGEGSRLTVL.

The chain combines TRBV14 with TRBJ2-3; a possible D gene is TRBD2 (5 bases). The CDR3 is made up of 16 amino acids. V lost 3 bases to trimming and J lost 3 bases, with 16 bases between them. Germline CDR1 reads SGHDN; CDR2 reads FVKESK. The CDR3 DNA reads TGTGCCAGCAGCCAGAGACCAGGAAGGAGGACAGATACGCAGTATTTT. It yields the protein CASSQRPGRRTDTQYF.

The rearrangement joins TRBV2 to TRBJ1-6; D is perhaps TRBD1 (5 bases). The CDR3 has 16 amino acids. V was pared by 0 bases and J by 6 bases, with 12 bases between. The germline gives CDR1 SNHLY, CDR2 FYNNEI. The CDR3, as DNA: TGTGCCAGCAGTGAAGCGCCACCAGGGCTTAATTCACCCCTCCACTTT. This gives the protein CASSEAPPGLNSPLHF.

The V gene is TRBV29-1, the J gene TRBJ2-6, with D possibly TRBD1 on 5 matching bases. The germline V and J ends were trimmed by 6 bases and 2 bases, with 11 bases remaining between them. The germline V gene encodes CDR1 SQVTM and CDR2 ANQGSEA. The CDR3 runs 14 residues. CDR3 in DNA: TGCAGCGTGGCAGGGTCGCCTGGGGCCAACGTCCTGACTTTC. This sequence encodes CSVAGSPGANVLTF.

The CDR3 DNA is TGTGCCAGCAGTTTAGTCGGAGAGACCCAGTACTTC. Translation: CASSLVGETQYF. This chain joins TRBV27 and TRBJ2-5; D not certain. The CDR3 contains 12 residues. The germline V gene has CDR1 MNHEY and CDR2 SMNVEV (reference sequence). Trimming removed 2 bases from V and 4 bases from J, with 5 bases in between.

V usage is TRBV5-4 and J usage is TRBJ2-5; the D is unclear. The V gene lost 4 bases and the J gene lost 5 bases, with 6 bases spanning the gap. Germline CDR1 and CDR2: SGHNT and YYREEE (reference sequence). This CDR3 is 11 amino acids long. The CDR3: CASSTGETQYF. In DNA form, the CDR3 reads TGTGCCAGCAGCACCGGTGAGACCCAGTACTTC.

The CDR3 DNA sequence: TGTGCCTGGAGTAGCCTCCTAGGGGAGACCCAGTACTTC. This encodes CAWSSLLGETQYF. V gene TRBV30 combines with J gene TRBJ2-5; D uncertain. The V gene lost 2 bases and the J gene lost 5 bases, with 12 bases spanning the gap. Germline V CDR1 and CDR2: GTSNPN, SVGIG (reference sequence). This CDR3 contains 13 residues.

The V and J genes are TRBV7-8 and TRBJ1-1, with TRBD1 as a possible D gene (5 bases). Germline V lookup: CDR1 SGHVS, CDR2 FQNEAQ. There are 13 residues in the CDR3. V lost 5 bases to trimming and J lost 4 bases, with 11 bases between them. The CDR3 DNA sequence: TGTGCCAGCAGCACCGTAACAGGCACTGAAGCTTTCTTT. Amino acids: CASSTVTGTEAFF.

CDR3 DNA sequence: TGCGCCAGCAGCTCAGGTTCCGGGACAGGGATCATGCACGAGCAGTACTTC. The encoded protein is CASSSGSGTGIMHEQYF. This chain uses TRBV5-1 with TRBJ2-7, with 9 bases matching TRBD1. CDR1 is SGHRS, CDR2 YFSETQ, per germline. The CDR3 totals 17 residues. Trimming took 3 bases from V and 5 from J; bases not matched to a gene: 15.

The chain joins TRBV5-6 to TRBJ1-5; the D gene is possibly TRBD1 (6 bases). V dropped 4 bases and J dropped 5 bases, with 10 bases sitting between them. The length of the CDR3 is 13 residues. Germline CDR1 reads SGHDT; CDR2 reads YYEEEE. CDR3 in amino acids: CASSVRGDQPQHF. CDR3 bases: TGTGCCAGCAGCGTCAGGGGTGATCAGCCCCAGCATTTT.

This clone was detected once. The chain couples TRBV5-1 to TRBJ2-2; 10 nucleotides match TRBD1. The ends lost 4 bases at V and 5 bases at J; junction bases unmatched: 8. The CDR3 loop spans 16 amino acids. Germline CDR1 and CDR2: SGHRS and YFSETQ. The CDR3 DNA sequence: TGCGCCAGCAGCCACCAACCGGGACAGGGGACCGGGGAGCTGTTTTTT. This gives the protein CASSHQPGQGTGELFF.

V usage is TRBV9 and J usage is TRBJ2-3, with 10 bases fitting TRBD1. Per germline, CDR1 SGDLS and CDR2 YYNGEE. V lost 6 bases and J lost 4; bases outside the gene matches: 8. This CDR3 is built from 15 residues. The CDR3 region is CASNPAGQGPDTQYF. As DNA, the CDR3 is TGTGCCAGCAACCCGGCGGGACAGGGGCCAGATACGCAGTATTTT.

V and J are TRBV13 and TRBJ2-2, with a possible D match to TRBD1 (6 bases). Germline V gene lookup returns CDR1 PRHDT and CDR2 FYEKMQ (reference sequence). The CDR3 is 14 amino acids. The V end was cut by 5 bases, the J end by 10 bases, with 17 bases between. CDR3 in DNA: TGTGCCAGCAGCCCAAACAGGGTTCGTGTGGAGCTGTTTTTT. This sequence encodes CASSPNRVRVELFF.

This clone was recorded only once. The gene calls are TRBV7-3 and TRBJ2-1, with 10 bases identical to TRBD2. The CDR3 runs to 13 residues. The V gene's germline CDR1 is SGHTA and CDR2 FQGTGA. The ends lost 8 bases at V and 10 bases at J; junction bases unmatched: 8. The CDR3 protein is CASGPSGGGEQFF. CDR3 coding DNA: TGTGCCAGCGGACCTAGCGGGGGAGGGGAGCAGTTCTTC.

This clone showed up just a few times. CDR3 sequence reads: CASSPMNTEAFF. As DNA, the CDR3 is TGTGCCAGCTCACCAATGAACACTGAAGCTTTCTTT. This chain uses TRBV18 with TRBJ1-1; D gene uncertain. CDR3 length: 12 residues. V gave up 2 bases and J gave up 0 bases, with 1 base separating them. The germline gives CDR1 KGHSH, CDR2 LQKENI. Variable domain in full (rest from reference TRBV18 and TRBJ1-1): NAGVMQNPRHLVRRRGQEARLRCSPMKGHSHVYWYRQLPEEGLKFMVYLQKENIIDESGMPKERFSAEFPKEGPSILRIQQVVRGDSAAYFCASSPMNTEAFFGQGTRLTVV.

Only one count was recorded for this clone. V usage is TRBV30 and J usage is TRBJ1-2; D is undetermined. Germline CDR1 is GTSNPN and CDR2 is SVGIG (reference sequence). There are 15 residues in the CDR3. V was clipped by 1 base and J by 4 bases, with 16 bases between them. The CDR3 here is CAWSDEPGPIYGYTF. DNA of the CDR3: TGTGCCTGGAGTGATGAACCCGGGCCCATCTATGGCTACACCTTC.

V is TRBV6-5 and J is TRBJ1-2, with 12 bases fitting TRBD1. Trimming cost V 5 bases and J 8 bases; bases outside gene matches: 6. The CDR3 sequence is 14 residues long. Germline V CDR1 and CDR2: MNHEY, SVGAGI. The CDR3 sequence is CASSPGTGGRGYTF. CDR3 DNA sequence: TGTGCCAGCAGTCCGGGGACAGGGGGCAGAGGCTACACCTTC.

The rearrangement uses TRBV4-1 and TRBJ2-1; D unclear. The CDR3 has 14 amino acids. CDR1 and CDR2 (germline): MGHRA, YSYEKL. With 4 bases removed from V and 10 bases from J, the gap between germline ends came to 17 bases. In nucleotides, the CDR3 is TGCGCCAGCAGCCCCGAGGTAGGCCCCCTAGAGCAGTTCTTC. Its translation is CASSPEVGPLEQFF.

V is TRBV7-3 and J is TRBJ1-3; TRBD1 is a possible D gene (5 bases). Trimming removed 2 bases from V and 0 bases from J, with 8 bases in between. CDR1 and CDR2 (germline): SGHTA, FQGTGA. The CDR3 contains 15 residues. CDR3 DNA: TGTGCCAGCAGCTTAGCAGGGAGCTCTGGAAACACCATATATTTT. Translating it yields CASSLAGSSGNTIYF.